This T cell receptor (beta chain) was found in a study of blood T cell repertoires in COVID-19. Study-level background: Specimens from acute and convalescent COVID-19 originated in the United States, Italy and Spain. PBMCs, B-cell-depleted T cells, or T cells were the source of the cDNA or gDNA that made up the material.

This CDR3 is 14 amino acids long. Per germline, CDR1 MNHNY and CDR2 SVGAGI (reference sequence). Losses at the gene ends were 5 bases for V and 6 bases for J; bases not matched to a gene: 6. In the study's own analysis: Reference gene primer amplification gave estimated nucleated cell counts. The repertoire was sequenced with immunoSEQ multiplex PCR; TCRdb's copy has only in-frame clones and lacks some. V and J calls and clone size are given by that table; D and trimming were obtained from the DNA. This table holds 110,000 or so clones, 81% found once. The chain joins TRBV6-6 to TRBJ1-1; 10 positions agree with TRBD1. This clonotype was obtained from a man aged 50-60 years with acute or convalescent COVID-19. The sequencing input was peripheral blood. The CDR3 spells CASSRTGGDSEAFF. As DNA, the CDR3 is TGTGCCAGCAGTCGGACAGGGGGGGACTCTGAAGCTTTCTTT.